The next 32 T cell receptor beta chains were all read from a single sample in a study of Tregs in tolerant kidney transplant recipients. The repertoire was sequenced with immunoSEQ multiplex PCR; TCRdb's copy has only in-frame clones and lacks some. The repertoire table contains roughly 34,000 clones. This specimen was CD8+ T cells from blood, taken before the transplant. The receptors were sampled from a human donor who received a combined kidney and bone marrow transplant.

With respect to this clone: Sequencing ends 3 residues short of the CDR3 end; the germline J gene provides the rest. The genes are TRBV2 and TRBJ1-1; 8 bases are shared with TRBD1. The CDR3 is 12 amino acids. J gave up 1 base and V 9 bases, and 1 base lay outside the gene matches. CDR1 SNHLY and CDR2 FYNNEI come from the germline V gene. The CDR3 loop is CARDRENTEAFF. CDR3 DNA (partial): TGTGCCAGGGACAGGGAGAACACTGAA.

Turning to this clone: The read terminates 3 residues ahead of where the CDR3 ends, so the germline J gene completes it. This chain uses TRBV29-1 with TRBJ1-2; D not certain. Looked up from germline, CDR1 is SQVTM and CDR2 is ANQGSEA. The CDR3 is made up of 13 amino acids. The ends were cut back, 0 bases at V and 4 bases at J, with 9 bases in the middle. The CDR3 loop is CSVEDLSGYGYTF. CDR3 DNA (partial): TGCAGCGTTGAAGATCTTTCCGGCTATGGC.

About this clone: The read terminates 3 residues before the CDR3 end, so the remaining end is supplied by the germline J gene. The chain combines TRBV5-8 with TRBJ1-1; D call uncertain. CDR3 length: 10 residues. V lost 7 bases to trimming and J lost 6 bases, with 7 bases between them. The germline CDR1 and CDR2 sequences are SGHTS and YDEGEE. The sequenced CDR3 bases are TGTGCCAGCCCTAGTTCTGAA. This sequence encodes CASPSSE. The entire CDR3 is CASPSSEAFF. Full variable domain (remainder filled in from reference TRBV5-8 and TRBJ1-1): EAGVTQSPTHLIKTRGQQATLRCSPISGHTSVYWYQQALGLGLQFLLWYDEGEERNRGNFPPRFSGRQFPNYSSELNVNALELEDSALYLCASPSSEAFFGQGTRLTVV.

As regards this clone: The read finishes 3 residues shy of the CDR3 end, and the germline J gene is used to complete it. J is TRBJ2-7 and V is TRBV7-9; D is possibly TRBD2 (6 bases). Germline CDR1 and CDR2: SEHNR and FQNEAQ (reference sequence). CDR3 size: 14 residues. Deletions cut 0 bases from V and 5 bases from J, with 11 bases between. This CDR3 is CASSLATSTDEQYF. The part of the CDR3 DNA that was read is TGTGCCAGCAGCTTAGCGACTAGTACGGACGAG.

In regard to this clone: Coverage ceases 3 residues before the CDR3 finishes, and the germline J gene fills in the end. The chain uses TRBV6-2 or TRBV6-3 and TRBJ2-3; no reliable D call. The CDR3 has 16 residues. The germline V gene encodes CDR1 MNHEY and CDR2 SVGEGT. Trimming pared 2 bases from V and 2 bases from J, leaving 14 bases between. The CDR3 DNA, read in part, is TGTGCCAGCAGTTACGATACGCGGAGACTCACAGATACG. This translates into CASSYDTRRLTDT. The entire CDR3 protein reads CASSYDTRRLTDTQYF.

Comment on this clone: With the read ending 3 residues before the CDR3 end, the germline J gene is used to fill in that end. The chain combines TRBV18 with TRBJ1-2; TRBD1 might be the D (5 bases). The CDR3 covers 14 residues. V was clipped by 4 bases and J by 0 bases, with 9 bases between them. The germline CDR1 and CDR2 sequences are KGHSH and LQKENI. The CDR3 is CASSRRDSNYGYTF. The DNA read from the CDR3 is TGTGCCAGCTCACGGAGGGACTCTAACTATGGC.

Concerning this clone: The read finishes 3 residues shy of the CDR3 end, and the germline J gene is used to complete it. This rearrangement joins TRBV7-2 to TRBJ2-7, with 9 bases that match TRBD2. Germline lookup yields CDR1 SGHTA and CDR2 FQGNSA. V shed 2 bases and J 2 bases; nucleotides not matched to a gene: 4. CDR3 length equals 15 residues. The CDR3 protein is CASSLRLAGTYEQYF. Incomplete CDR3 DNA: TGTGCCAGCAGCTTAAGGCTAGCGGGGACCTACGAG.

Remarks on this clone: The read is 3 residues too short to cover the CDR3 end, so that end is filled in from the germline J gene. This rearrangement joins TRBV7-9 to TRBJ1-6, with 7 bases fitting TRBD1. Unmatched junction bases numbered 1, after V lost 5 bases and J lost 3 bases. The CDR3 sequence is 14 residues long. Germline CDR1 SEHNR, CDR2 FQNEAQ (reference sequence). The CDR3 here is CASSRDSYNSPLHF. Incomplete CDR3 DNA: TGTGCCAGCAGCCGGGACAGCTATAATTCACCC.

On this clone itself: The read is 3 residues too short to cover the CDR3 end, so that end is filled in from the germline J gene. This chain links TRBV7-2 with TRBJ2-3; 11 bases are a match to TRBD1. V was pared by 4 bases and J by 4 bases, with 4 bases of the junction left unmatched. Germline assignment: CDR1 SGHTA and CDR2 FQGNSA. The CDR3 has 15 amino acids. CDR3 amino acids: CASSWTGGASDTQYF. The sequenced CDR3 bases are TGTGCCAGCAGCTGGACAGGGGGCGCGTCAGATACG.

Notes on this clone: The read ends 3 residues before the CDR3 terminus; that terminus is restored from the germline J gene. The chain has TRBV5-1 and TRBJ1-1; TRBD1 aligns across 8 bases. The CDR3 spans 13 residues. Trimming cost V 0 bases and J 6 bases; bases outside gene matches: 1. Germline lookup yields CDR1 SGHRS and CDR2 YFSETQ. Partial CDR3 DNA: TGCGCCAGCAGCTTGGAGACAGGGGCTGAA. It encodes CASSLETGAE. The whole CDR3 sequence reads CASSLETGAEAFF.

About this clone itself: The junction shows a germline mismatch at one end, possibly a read error. The read comes to an end 3 residues before the CDR3 does, leaving the germline J gene to fill in the end. At the DNA level, this CDR3 is encoded by other sequences in the same sample as well. The chain recombines TRBV2 with TRBJ1-1, with a tentative D call TRBD1 (5 bases). Germline lookup yields CDR1 SNHLY and CDR2 FYNNEI. The CDR3 runs 14 residues. Partial CDR3 DNA: TGTGCCAGCAGTGATACAGGCATGAACACTGAG. This sequence encodes CASSDTGMNTE. The whole CDR3 is CASSDTGMNTEAFF.

Comments on this clone: Read data end 3 residues before the CDR3 end; the end is taken from the germline J gene. The V gene is TRBV7-9, the J gene TRBJ2-1; no definite D call. This CDR3 has 15 amino acids. Looked up from germline, CDR1 is SEHNR and CDR2 is FQNEAQ (reference sequence). Trimming left V 1 base short and J 4 bases short, with 11 bases between. The covered CDR3 bases are TGTGCCAGCAGCTTAGAATGGCTCGAATACAATGAG. Protein sequence: CASSLEWLEYNE. The CDR3, in full, reads CASSLEWLEYNEQFF.

For this clone: The read halts 3 residues ahead of the CDR3 end, with the missing end drawn from the germline J gene. Other DNA sequences in this sample translate to the same CDR3. The chain combines TRBV7-9 with TRBJ2-7; D is ambiguous. Looked up from germline, CDR1 is SEHNR and CDR2 is FQNEAQ (reference sequence). V was shortened by 1 base and J by 1 base, with 8 bases between the two germline ends. The CDR3 is 14 amino acids. The CDR3 bases that were read are TGTGCCAGCAGCTTAGAGGGTGGGTCCTACGAG. Its translation is CASSLEGGSYE. The CDR3 as a whole reads CASSLEGGSYEQYF.

Points on this clone: Sequencing ends 3 residues short of the CDR3 end; the germline J gene provides the rest. The V and J genes are TRBV20-1 and TRBJ1-1; D possibly corresponds to TRBD1 (6 bases). The V and J ends lost 5 bases and 5 bases respectively, with 15 bases between them. Per the germline V gene, CDR1 is DFQATT and CDR2 is SNEGSKA (reference sequence). This CDR3 spans 13 amino acids. CDR3 residues: CSAVQGEETEAFF. The DNA read from the CDR3 is TGCAGTGCTGTACAGGGAGAGGAGACTGAA.

Worth noting for this clone: The CDR3 extends 3 residues past the end of the read, so its final part is completed from the germline J gene. V is TRBV19 and J is TRBJ1-1; 7 bases match TRBD1. Germline CDR1 LNHDA, CDR2 SQIVND (reference sequence). This CDR3 comprises 12 residues. Germline trimming cut 10 bases from V and 7 bases from J; bases unmatched to any gene: 9. Incomplete CDR3 DNA: TGTGCCACCCTCCAGGGGGGAGATGAA. It specifies CATLQGGDE. The whole CDR3 protein is CATLQGGDEAFF.

Remarks on this clone: The missing CDR3 end, 3 residues past where the read stops, is filled in from the germline J gene. V gene TRBV6-2 or TRBV6-3 combines with J gene TRBJ2-3; tentatively, D is TRBD2 (6 bases). This CDR3 region has 15 residues. Deletions cut 7 bases from V and 0 bases from J, with 14 bases between. The germline CDR1 and CDR2 sequences are MNHEY and SVGEGT. The CDR3 protein is CASNRLASSTDTQYF. CDR3 bases read: TGTGCCAGCAACCGCCTAGCGTCTAGCACAGATACG.

With respect to this clone: The CDR3 is cut off 3 residues early in the read; its end comes from the germline J gene. V gene TRBV29-1 combines with J gene TRBJ1-1, with 9 positions matching TRBD1. Per the germline V gene, CDR1 is SQVTM and CDR2 is ANQGSEA. CDR3 length: 14 amino acids. Losses at the gene ends were 6 bases for V and 3 bases for J; bases not matched to a gene: 8. The CDR3 here is CSVDRDREYTEAFF. The sequenced CDR3 bases are TGCAGCGTCGACCGGGACAGGGAGTACACTGAA.

Turning to this clone: Sequencing ends 3 residues short of the CDR3 end; the germline J gene provides the rest. V gene TRBV2 combines with J gene TRBJ1-1; no clear D. With 3 bases removed from V and 4 bases from J, the gap between germline ends came to 12 bases. This CDR3 contains 14 residues. Germline V gene lookup returns CDR1 SNHLY and CDR2 FYNNEI. The CDR3 bases that were read are TGTGCCAGCAGTGAGATGGGCGCTGGCACTGAA. It codes for CASSEMGAGTE. The full CDR3 sequence reads CASSEMGAGTEAFF.

Regarding this clone: The CDR3 end falls 3 residues outside the read, so it is completed with the germline J gene. The chain joins TRBV2 to TRBJ2-1; the match to TRBD2 covers 10 bases. V was clipped by 9 bases and J by 0 bases; unmatched bases: 5. Germline loops: CDR1 SNHLY, CDR2 FYNNEI. This CDR3 spans 15 amino acids. The CDR3 loop reads CASSGGQSSYNEQFF. The part of the CDR3 DNA that was read is TGTGCCAGTAGCGGGGGGCAGAGCTCCTACAATGAG.

On this clone: At one of its ends the junction is not consistent with the germline gene, which may arise from a read error. The read stops 3 residues short of the end of the CDR3; the missing end is completed from the germline J gene. The gene calls are TRBV2 and TRBJ2-1; no reliable D call. CDR3 length: 18 residues. Germline V CDR1 and CDR2: SNHLY, FYNNEI. The CDR3 DNA, read in part, is TGTGCCAGCAGGGAAGGTTCGAGGCTCTCCCCCGCCTACAATGAG. This translates into CASREGSRLSPAYNE. The full-length CDR3 reads as CASREGSRLSPAYNEQFF.

A remark on this clone: The read finishes 3 residues shy of the CDR3 end, and the germline J gene is used to complete it. V and J are TRBV11-2 and TRBJ1-2, with TRBD1 as a possible D gene (5 bases). The CDR3 runs 14 residues. Germline V gene sequence: CDR1 SGHAT, CDR2 FQNNGV. V was pared by 2 bases and J by 3 bases, with 10 bases between. Incomplete CDR3 DNA: TGTGCCAGCAGCTTAACCAGGGCCGACTATGGC. It codes for CASSLTRADYG. The full CDR3 reads CASSLTRADYGYTF. The variable domain in full, completed from reference TRBV11-2 and TRBJ1-2, reads EAGVAQSPRYKIIEKRQSVAFWCNPISGHATLYWYQQILGQGPKLLIQFQNNGVVDDSQLPKDRFSAERLKGVDSTLKIQPAKLEDSAVYLCASSLTRADYGYTFGSGTRLTVV.

On this clone itself: With the read ending 3 residues before the CDR3 end, the germline J gene is used to fill in that end. The chain combines TRBV7-7 with TRBJ2-1, with D possibly being TRBD1 (5 bases). The V gene lost 4 bases and the J gene lost 4 bases, with 8 bases spanning the gap. CDR1 and CDR2 from the germline V gene are SSHAT and FNYEAQ (reference sequence). The length of the CDR3 is 13 residues. The CDR3 loop reads CASSSTVYNEQFF. The sequenced part of the CDR3 DNA is TGTGCCAGCAGCTCGACAGTATACAATGAG.

A remark on this clone: The read terminates 3 residues before the CDR3 end, so the remaining end is supplied by the germline J gene. The chain recombines TRBV19 with TRBJ2-1; D perhaps matches TRBD1 (5 bases). This CDR3 is 13 amino acids long. Germline-derived CDR1 and CDR2 are LNHDA and SQIVND (reference sequence). V lost 4 bases and J 4 bases, leaving 8 bases between the germline ends. The CDR3 bases that were read are TGTGCCAGTAGTACAGGGTGGTACAATGAG. Its protein product is CASSTGWYNE. The full CDR3 protein is CASSTGWYNEQFF.

About this clone: The CDR3 end is not reached by the read, which stops 3 residues before it; the germline J gene fills it in. The J gene is TRBJ1-2, the V gene TRBV30, with D tentatively TRBD1 (5 bases). V was trimmed by 5 bases and J by 0 bases, leaving 7 bases between them. Germline CDR1 is GTSNPN and CDR2 is SVGIG (reference sequence). CDR3 length equals 12 residues. The sequenced CDR3 bases are TGTGCCTGGCAGGGAGCTAACTATGGC. It translates to CAWQGANYG. The complete CDR3 reads CAWQGANYGYTF. Full variable domain (missing parts from reference TRBV30 and TRBJ1-2): SQTIHQWPATLVQPVGSPLSLECTVEGTSNPNLYWYRQAAGRGLQLLFYSVGIGQISSEVPQNLSASRPQDRQFILSSKKLLLSDSGFYLCAWQGANYGYTFGSGTRLTVV.

Concerning this clone itself: Read coverage stops 3 residues before the CDR3 terminus; the germline J gene supplies the remainder. The rearrangement uses TRBV6-2 or TRBV6-3 and TRBJ2-2; 8 nucleotides match TRBD2. The V and J ends lost 6 bases and 6 bases, in that order; junction bases with no gene match: 9. Germline V lookup: CDR1 MNHEY, CDR2 SVGEGT. CDR3 length: 15 residues. CDR3 in amino acids: CASSPGSGIAGELFF. The CDR3 DNA, read in part, is TGTGCCAGCAGCCCGGGTAGCGGGATAGCCGGGGAG.

To note about this clone: From the germline J gene comes the end of the CDR3, since the read stops 3 residues before it. J is TRBJ2-1 and V is TRBV7-9; the D is unclear. With 0 bases removed from V and 7 bases from J, the gap between germline ends came to 13 bases. This CDR3 contains 15 residues. The germline CDR1 and CDR2 sequences are SEHNR and FQNEAQ (reference sequence). The DNA read from the CDR3 is TGTGCCAGCAGCTTAGCGCTACCCCCCGTGAATGAG. Protein product: CASSLALPPVNE. The whole CDR3 sequence is CASSLALPPVNEQFF. The full variable domain, completed using reference TRBV7-9 and TRBJ2-1, is DTGVSQNPRHKITKRGQNVTFRCDPISEHNRLYWYRQTLGQGPEFLTYFQNEAQLEKSRLLSDRFSAERPKGSFSTLEIQRTEQGDSAMYLCASSLALPPVNEQFFGPGTRLTVL.

Concerning this clone: The read ends 3 residues early relative to the CDR3; the germline J gene fills the gap. The chain links TRBV6-2 or TRBV6-3 to TRBJ2-5, with 11 bases identical to TRBD2. The CDR3 covers 16 residues. CDR1 is MNHEY, CDR2 SVGEGT, per germline. With V trimmed by 2 bases and J by 5 bases, 7 bases remained unmatched. The CDR3 is CASSYGLAGGLETQYF. The DNA read from the CDR3 is TGTGCCAGCAGTTACGGACTAGCGGGCGGTTTGGAGACC.

As concerns this clone: Coverage ceases 3 residues before the CDR3 finishes, and the germline J gene fills in the end. This chain connects TRBV27 to TRBJ2-7, with D possibly matching TRBD2 (5 bases). Germline V gives CDR1 MNHEY, CDR2 SMNVEV (reference sequence). The CDR3 runs 14 residues. V dropped 6 bases and J dropped 6 bases, with 18 bases sitting between them. CDR3 loop: CASRPQSLRGEQYF. The CDR3 bases that were read are TGTGCCAGCAGGCCCCAGTCTCTTCGGGGCGAG.

Regarding this clone: Read coverage stops 3 residues before the CDR3 terminus; the germline J gene supplies the remainder. V usage is TRBV30 and J usage is TRBJ2-4; D perhaps matches TRBD2 (6 bases). This CDR3 is 15 amino acids long. CDR1 GTSNPN and CDR2 SVGIG come from the germline V gene (reference sequence). The CDR3: CAAGVYTMGGDIQYF. The CDR3 DNA, read in part, is TGTGCTGCTGGAGTGTACACTATGGGCGGGGACATT.

In regard to this clone: The CDR3 is cut off 3 residues early in the read; its end comes from the germline J gene. The gene calls are TRBV30 and TRBJ2-6, with a tentative D call TRBD1 (6 bases). V dropped 2 bases and J dropped 3 bases, with 11 bases sitting between them. CDR1 and CDR2 from the germline V gene are GTSNPN and SVGIG (reference sequence). This CDR3 comprises 15 residues. The DNA read from the CDR3 is TGTGCCTGGAGTTCTACAGGGTTTGGGGCCAACGTC. Amino acid sequence: CAWSSTGFGANV. The CDR3 in its entirety is CAWSSTGFGANVLTF.

Of note for this clone: The CDR3 goes on 3 residues after the read ends, and that part is filled in from the germline J gene. The J gene is TRBJ1-2, the V gene TRBV5-5; possible D gene TRBD1, 5 bases. This CDR3 has 13 residues. Looked up from germline, CDR1 is SGHKS and CDR2 is YYEKEE (reference sequence). Trimming pared 1 base from V and 5 bases from J, leaving 9 bases between. CDR3 DNA, as far as it was read: TGTGCCAGCAGCTTGACAGGAACTTATGGC. This translates into CASSLTGTYG. The full CDR3 protein is CASSLTGTYGYTF.

The chain's CDR3 is CASSRTGGNEQYF. Partial CDR3 DNA: TGTGCCAGCAGTCGTACAGGGGGCAACGAG. The chain has TRBV2 and TRBJ2-7, with 9 nucleotides matching TRBD1. The observed sequence ends 3 residues before the CDR3 terminus, with the missing tail filled in from the germline J gene. The CDR3 runs to 13 residues. V shed 5 bases and J 5 bases; nucleotides not matched to a gene: 4. CDR1 is SNHLY, CDR2 FYNNEI, per germline.